The sequence of this T cell receptor beta chain was determined in a study of blood T cell repertoires in COVID-19. Study as a whole: Both acute and convalescent COVID-19 samples were obtained from the United States, Italy and Spain. Sample material is recorded as cDNA or gDNA derived from T cells, B-cell-depleted T cells, or PBMCs.

In the original processing: Amplified reference gene primers provided the basis for estimating nucleated cell counts. Some clones are missing from TCRdb's copy, which holds only in-frame ones; the method was immunoSEQ multiplex PCR. That table supplies the V and J calls and clone size; D and trimming were determined from the DNA. The sample lists around 60,000 clones, roughly 88% occurring once. The V end was cut by 5 bases, the J end by 0 bases, with 8 bases between. The CDR3 is 13 residues long. Germline V gives CDR1 MGHRA, CDR2 YSYEKL. This clone has more than one count but fewer than ten. The source of this sequence is a woman aged 55-70 years with acute or convalescent COVID-19. The sample taken for sequencing was peripheral blood. The J gene is TRBJ2-7, the V gene TRBV4-1; D remains unclear. CDR3 protein: CASSSQSSYEQYF. The CDR3, as DNA: TGCGCCAGCAGCTCTCAGTCCTCCTACGAGCAGTACTTC.